The 8 T cell receptor beta chains reported below all come from one sample, sequenced in a study of cytomegalovirus exposure and HLA in healthy donors. Primers included in the PCR were 60 Vbeta and 13 Jbeta primers. TCRdb's copy holds only in-frame clones and misses some; the assay was immunoSEQ multiplex PCR. The data show more than 95,000 clones, under 85% seen once. Sequencing was done on a sample of PBMCs. The source of these receptors is a man aged 18 to 30 in good health and CMV-seronegative.

A word on this clone: At one end the junction does not follow the germline gene, possibly because of a read error. The CDR3 sequence: CSSSFRTDPYEQYF. In DNA form, the CDR3 reads TGTTCCAGCAGCTTCAGGACAGACCCCTACGAGCAGTACTTC. The rearrangement uses TRBV7-9 and TRBJ2-7; D is perhaps TRBD1 (6 bases). CDR3 length: 14 amino acids. Germline-derived CDR1 and CDR2 are SEHNR and FQNEAQ (reference sequence).

The rearrangement joins TRBV7-9 to TRBJ2-5; D unresolved. Germline V lookup: CDR1 SEHNR, CDR2 FQNEAQ (reference sequence). Trimming pared 8 bases from V and 5 bases from J, leaving 15 bases between. The CDR3 spans 13 residues. The CDR3 sequence is CASDNVVQETQYF. In nucleotides, the CDR3 is TGTGCCAGCGATAACGTAGTACAGGAGACCCAGTACTTC.

This clone has a handful of counts. The genes are TRBV28 and TRBJ1-5; TRBD1 might be the D (6 bases). The germline V gene encodes CDR1 MDHEN and CDR2 SYDVKM. This CDR3 contains 14 residues. Deletions cut 3 bases from V and 10 bases from J, with 16 bases between. The chain's CDR3 is CASSFGGQTKPQHF. The CDR3 region has the DNA TGTGCCAGCAGTTTTGGCGGACAGACTAAACCCCAGCATTTT. The full variable domain, in which reference TRBV28 and TRBJ1-5 provide the parts outside the CDR3, is DVKVTQSSRYLVKRTGEKVFLECVQDMDHENMFWYRQDPGLGLRLIYFSYDVKMKEKGDIPEGYSVSREKKERFSLILESASTNQTSMYLCASSFGGQTKPQHFGDGTRLSIL.

The chain combines TRBV5-1 with TRBJ1-6; D call uncertain. This CDR3 has 15 residues. The V gene's germline CDR1 is SGHRS and CDR2 YFSETQ. Trimming stripped 3 bases from V and 7 bases from J, with 14 bases between. The chain's CDR3 is CASSSLPGENSPLHF. The CDR3 coding sequence is TGCGCCAGCAGCTCCCTCCCCGGGGAGAATTCACCCCTCCACTTT.

The chain couples TRBV2 to TRBJ2-1; 10 bases agree with TRBD1. The V gene end was trimmed by 2 bases and the J gene end by 6 bases; junction bases not matched to a gene: 4. Looked up from germline, CDR1 is SNHLY and CDR2 is FYNNEI. The CDR3 totals 15 residues. The CDR3 here is CASSERTGGANEQFF. The CDR3 nucleotides are TGTGCCAGCAGTGAAAGGACAGGGGGGGCCAATGAGCAGTTCTTC.

The chain is built from TRBV25-1 and TRBJ1-2; no clear D gene. The germline V gene encodes CDR1 MGHDK and CDR2 SYGVNS. This CDR3 is built from 13 residues. The germline V and J ends were trimmed by 8 bases and 8 bases, with 18 bases remaining between them. CDR3 loop: CASSSGFVGGYTF. The DNA of the CDR3 is TGTGCCAGCTCCAGCGGGTTCGTCGGAGGCTACACCTTC.

This sequence joins TRBV7-9 and TRBJ1-1; D remains unclear. The CDR3 has 14 amino acids. Trimming left V 4 bases short and J 1 base short, with 10 bases between. Germline V gene data show CDR1 as SEHNR and CDR2 as FQNEAQ (reference sequence). This chain's CDR3 is CASSSLTWNTEAFF. The CDR3 DNA is TGTGCCAGCAGCTCCCTTACATGGAACACTGAAGCTTTCTTT.

The chain employs TRBV15 and TRBJ2-3, with D possibly being TRBD2 (5 bases). This CDR3 is 16 amino acids long. From germline, CDR1 is LNHNV and CDR2 YYDKDF (reference sequence). Between the trimmed V and J ends, which lost 1 base and 2 bases, there was a span of 13 bases. The CDR3 DNA is TGTGCCACCAGCAGAGGCTCACGGGGTGCCACAGATACGCAGTATTTT. It yields the protein CATSRGSRGATDTQYF.